This T cell receptor (beta chain) stems from a study of beta chain features in type 1 diabetes. The germline gives CDR1 KGHSH, CDR2 LQKENI. This CDR3 has 13 residues. Trimming pared 6 bases from V and 8 bases from J, leaving 13 bases between. CD4+ naive, central memory, regulatory and stem cell-like memory cells were sorted via CD45RO/CCR7/CD25/CD127/CD95/CD27. Study-level points and caveats: TCRB CDR3 length was moderately but significantly reduced in all four CD4+ subsets of Type 1 diabetes patients. Patients' naive, central memory and Treg TCRB repertoires seemed closer to one another than those of healthy donors.

All of the isolated RNA was reverse transcribed, so expressed TCRB transcripts were sequenced. Only in-frame clones appear in the TCRdb table, and some are missing; sequencing was by immunoSEQ multiplex PCR. This table holds about 650,000 clones, around 12% found once. Concerning this clone: Its cognate antigen is unknown.

Sequencing used naive CD4+ T cells from blood. The chain joins TRBV18 to TRBJ1-4; the D is unclear. This receptor was identified in a man under 40 with type 1 diabetes. This CDR3 reads CASSPRAEEKLFF. CDR3 coding DNA: TGTGCCAGCTCTCCTCGGGCCGAAGAAAAACTGTTTTTT.